These T cell receptor beta chains were read from a single sample in a study of regulatory T cells in long-lasting Graves disease. One entry per CDR3 protein, called by TCRdb with MiXCR from the multiplex PCR reads. The sample holds about 470,000 distinct CDR3 sequences, around 20% seen once. Specimen: peripheral blood mononuclear cells (PBMCs), collected when the disease was refractory, from a patient treated with antithyroid drugs. The receptors stem from a female donor with Graves disease. Both conserved end residues are part of each CDR3. D genes are given only for firm matches. Some rows have no size entry. The others give once, few or many, or a class for an expanded clone.

V gene	D gene	J gene	clone size	CDR3 protein	CDR3 DNA
TRBV6-1	NA	TRBJ2-1	few	CASSSGSDNEQFF	TGTGCCAGCAGTTCCGGGAGCGACAATGAGCAGTTCTTC
TRBV28	TRBD1	TRBJ1-2	many	CASSSLQGYGYTF	TGTGCCAGCAGTTCACTACAGGGGTATGGCTACACCTTC
TRBV2	NA	TRBJ1-1	many	CASSEGYGDRLNTEAFF	TGTGCCAGCAGTGAAGGGTACGGGGACCGCTTGAACACTGAAGCTTTCTTT
TRBV30	NA	TRBJ1-1	many	CAWSIADRLNTEAFF	TGTGCCTGGAGTATAGCAGACAGGTTGAACACTGAAGCTTTCTTT
TRBV6-2/TRBV6-3	TRBD2	TRBJ2-1	NA	CASSYTSVSYNEQFF	TGTGCCAGCAGTTACACTAGCGTCTCCTACAATGAGCAGTTCTTC
TRBV27	TRBD1	TRBJ1-6	many	CASRLQGASNSPLHF	TGTGCCAGCAGGCTACAGGGGGCGAGTAATTCACCCCTCCACTTT
TRBV27	NA	TRBJ1-1	many	CASSLSSVWYTEAFF	TGTGCCAGCAGTTTATCCTCGGTTTGGTACACTGAAGCTTTCTTT
TRBV30	NA	TRBJ2-7	many	CAWSSPGGIYEQYF	TGTGCCTGGAGTTCCCCCGGGGGAATCTACGAGCAGTACTTC
TRBV20-1	NA	TRBJ1-2	NA	CSARRGLATRDLRDYGYTF	TGCAGTGCTAGACGAGGGCTCGCGACCCGGGACCTGAGGGACTATGGCTACACCTTC
TRBV2	NA	TRBJ1-4	many	CASSEEVKLFF	TGTGCCAGCAGTGAAGAGGTAAAACTGTTTTTT
TRBV5-1	NA	TRBJ1-5	many	CASSIGPLAPNQPQHF	TGCGCCAGCAGCATCGGGCCTTTGGCCCCCAATCAGCCCCAGCATTTT
TRBV5-1	TRBD2	TRBJ2-3	few	CASSLVLAGPPTDTQYF	TGCGCCAGCAGCTTGGTATTAGCGGGTCCTCCCACAGATACGCAGTATTTT
TRBV6-1	NA	TRBJ2-7	few	CASSPGILGYGQYF	TGTGCCAGCAGCCCCGGTATCCTTGGTTACGGGCAGTACTTC
TRBV7-9	TRBD2	TRBJ2-5	NA	CAGLAGGPRETQYF	TGTGCCGGACTAGCGGGAGGGCCTCGAGAGACCCAGTACTTC
TRBV3-1	NA	TRBJ1-2	many	CASSQSGPRAHGYTF	TGTGCCAGCAGCCAGTCGGGACCTCGGGCACATGGCTACACCTTC
TRBV28	TRBD1	TRBJ1-3	NA	CASGPGQAYSGNTICF	TGTGCCAGCGGCCCGGGACAGGCTTACTCTGGAAACACCATATGTTTT
TRBV28	TRBD1	TRBJ1-2	many	CASSLSQGAYGYTF	TGTGCCAGCAGTTTATCCCAGGGGGCCTATGGCTACACCTTC
TRBV20-1	NA	TRBJ2-7	once	CSAPFGATVSYEQYF	TGCAGTGCTCCGTTCGGGGCCACGGTCTCCTACGAGCAGTACTTC
TRBV9	NA	TRBJ1-1	NA	CASSPYRTVYDTEAFF	TGTGCCAGCAGCCCCTACAGGACGGTCTATGACACTGAAGCTTTCTTT
TRBV29-1	NA	TRBJ1-1	NA	CSVHQGWGTEAFF	TGCAGCGTTCATCAGGGGTGGGGCACTGAAGCTTTCTTT
TRBV28	TRBD1	TRBJ1-4	many	CASRITGAVNEKLFF	TGTGCCAGCAGGATAACAGGGGCCGTAAATGAAAAACTGTTTTTT
TRBV6-2/TRBV6-3	TRBD2	TRBJ2-7	NA	CASRHLAGGLDEQYF	TGTGCCAGCAGACACCTAGCGGGAGGTTTGGACGAGCAGTACTTC
TRBV7-9	TRBD2	TRBJ2-5	many	CASSLGGEETQYF	TGTGCCAGCAGCTTGGGAGGGGAAGAGACCCAGTACTTC
TRBV28	NA	TRBJ2-7	many	CASTAPDEQYF	TGTGCCAGCACTGCCCCCGACGAGCAGTACTTC
TRBV6-5	NA	TRBJ1-5	many	CASSYSEGRGNQPQHF	TGTGCCAGCAGTTACTCTGAGGGAAGAGGCAATCAGCCCCAGCATTTT
TRBV6-2/TRBV6-3	TRBD1	TRBJ2-7	NA	CASGRPGTGASFPYEQYF	TGTGCCAGCGGACGCCCCGGGACAGGGGCTTCTTTCCCCTACGAGCAGTACTTC
TRBV6-1	NA	TRBJ1-1	many	CASRITENTEAFF	TGTGCCAGCAGGATAACGGAGAACACTGAAGCTTTCTTT
TRBV7-8	NA	TRBJ2-7	many	CASSLAGRNEQYF	TGTGCCAGCAGCTTAGCGGGGAGGAACGAGCAGTACTTC
TRBV20-1	NA	TRBJ2-1	few	CSARDQRGNYNEQFF	TGCAGTGCTAGAGATCAGCGCGGAAACTACAATGAGCAGTTCTTC
TRBV27	TRBD1	TRBJ2-5	few	CASSPWTGETETQYF	TGTGCCAGCAGTCCTTGGACAGGGGAAACAGAGACCCAGTACTTC
TRBV27	NA	TRBJ2-2	many	CASSLSVGLDTGELFF	TGTGCCAGCAGTTTATCGGTCGGGCTAGACACCGGGGAGCTGTTTTTT
TRBV7-9	TRBD1	TRBJ2-7	NA	CASSFWTGLWFYEQYF	TGTGCCAGCAGCTTCTGGACAGGGTTGTGGTTTTACGAGCAGTACTTC
TRBV6-1	NA	TRBJ1-2	many	CASSDNTGYYGYTF	TGTGCCAGCAGCGACAATACAGGATACTATGGCTACACCTTC
TRBV12-3/TRBV12-4	TRBD1	TRBJ1-2	few	CASSRGGQAHYGYTF	TGTGCCAGCAGTCGGGGGGGACAGGCGCACTATGGCTACACCTTC
TRBV19	TRBD1	TRBJ1-1	NA	CASRMNRQGGGGVEAFF	TGTGCCAGTAGGATGAATCGACAGGGAGGCGGAGGGGTTGAAGCTTTCTTT
TRBV7-2	NA	TRBJ2-5	many	CASSPVGDSEETQYF	TGTGCCAGCAGCCCCGTCGGCGATTCGGAGGAGACCCAGTACTTC
TRBV7-9	NA	TRBJ1-4	NA	CASSRAQSGEKLFF	TGTGCCAGCAGCCGGGCCCAGAGCGGTGAAAAACTGTTTTTC
TRBV7-3	TRBD2	TRBJ2-7	NA	CASSQVRSVSAGGYYEQYF	TGTGCCAGCAGCCAAGTGAGGTCCGTGAGTGCGGGGGGATACTACGAGCAGTACTTC
TRBV12-3/TRBV12-4	TRBD1	TRBJ2-7	many	CASSLAPGTVAYEQYF	TGTGCCAGCAGTTTAGCCCCCGGGACAGTGGCCTACGAGCAGTACTTC
TRBV7-9	TRBD2	TRBJ2-7	NA	CASSRLAGLVYEQYF	TGTGCCAGCAGCCGACTAGCGGGACTGGTCTACGAGCAGTACTTC
TRBV28	TRBD1	TRBJ1-5	many	CASSRKQGRNQPQHF	TGTGCCAGCAGTCGGAAACAGGGGAGGAATCAGCCCCAGCATTTT
TRBV5-1	NA	TRBJ1-5	few	CASSEWSSNQPQHF	TGCGCCAGCAGCGAGTGGAGTAGCAATCAGCCCCAGCATTTT
TRBV3-1	NA	TRBJ1-1	many	CASSQGWDTEAFF	TGTGCCAGCAGTCAGGGGTGGGACACTGAAGCTTTCTTT
TRBV7-2	TRBD2	TRBJ2-2	few	CASSLASGRATHGELFF	TGTGCCAGCAGCTTAGCTAGCGGGAGGGCCACGCACGGGGAGCTGTTTTTT
TRBV6-5	NA	TRBJ1-6	many	CASSYFPEGRYSPLHF	TGTGCCAGCAGTTACTTCCCGGAGGGGAGGTATTCACCCCTCCACTTT